This T cell receptor (beta chain) emerged from a study of blood T cell repertoires in COVID-19. Study information: The samples span acute and convalescent COVID-19 from the United States, Italy and Spain. The analysed material was cDNA or gDNA that came from T cells, B-cell-depleted T cells, or PBMCs.

Patients in Seattle were enrolled during active infection, then followed longitudinally. Germline CDR1 is MRHNA and CDR2 is SNTAGT. V shed 0 bases and J shed 0 bases, with 6 bases lying between them. The length of the CDR3 is 15 residues. Original processing notes: Researchers report that nucleated cell counts were estimated from reference gene primer amplification. The table came from immunoSEQ multiplex PCR; TCRdb's copy has only in-frame clones and leaves some out. Clonal size and the V and J genes are those of that table, whereas D and trimming came from the DNA. Among some 120,000 clones, approximately 90% were seen once, and the ten largest hold around 2.1%.

This clonotype was sampled from a man in his forties or fifties with COVID-19, enrolled during active disease. The specimen sequenced was peripheral blood. The rearrangement joins TRBV6-4 to TRBJ2-1; the D is unclear. The CDR3 nucleotides read TGTGCCAGCAGTGACTCACTTAGCTCCTACAATGAGCAGTTCTTC. Protein product: CASSDSLSSYNEQFF.